One T cell receptor (beta chain) is described in this entry. These data belong to a study of a mutant IDH1 vaccine in newly diagnosed glioma. In the study overall: Before enrollment, the patients had been treated with radiotherapy alone, temozolomide alone, or both together. Most of them had received both.

Time point in this sample: baseline, week 1 (first vaccination visit). Noted treatment: pre-vaccination baseline after standard-of-care therapy. The CDR3 extends over 15 amino acids. V dropped 5 bases and J dropped 5 bases, with 18 bases sitting between them. The germline gives CDR1 MNHNS, CDR2 SASEGT. Generated by immunoSEQ multiplex PCR, the TCRdb table keeps only in-frame clones and is missing some. The sample has 15,000 to 20,000 clones, around four fifths seen once. This specimen consisted of PBMCs, obtained from a glioma patient treated with radiotherapy, temozolomide or both. The TCR originated in a man aged 40-55 years with glioma. The V and J genes are TRBV6-1 and TRBJ1-2, with D maybe TRBD1 (5 bases). CDR3 bases: TGTGCCAGCAGTAGGGGACCGTCCGTGGGGTATGGCTACACCTTC. Protein product: CASSRGPSVGYGYTF.